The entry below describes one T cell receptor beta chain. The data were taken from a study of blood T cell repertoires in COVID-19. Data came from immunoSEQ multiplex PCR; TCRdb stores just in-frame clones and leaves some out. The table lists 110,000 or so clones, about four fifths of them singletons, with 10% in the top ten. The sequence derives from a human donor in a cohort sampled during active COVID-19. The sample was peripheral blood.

DNA of the CDR3: TGCGCCAGCAGCCAGGCCCGTGGGGGGGCCTATGGCTACACCTTC. This translates into CASSQARGGAYGYTF. The chain couples TRBV4-3 to TRBJ1-2, with a tentative D call TRBD1 (6 bases). V was shortened by 3 bases and J by 4 bases, with 15 bases between the two germline ends. CDR3 size: 15 residues. In germline, CDR1 is LGHNA, CDR2 YSLEER.